The clone carrying this TCR beta chain was detected a few times. Its specificity is not known. This record belongs to a study of CD8 T cells in ankylosing spondylitis. The study's findings and limits: About 8 highly homologous variants made up a TCR beta motif that seemed to typify ankylosing spondylitis blood. Disease-associated clonotypes exhibited CD8+ identity and were relatively infrequent in peripheral blood. Reports say disease-linked clones showed up significantly more in matched ankylosing spondylitis synovial fluid.

Germline CDR1 is SGHRS and CDR2 is YFSETQ. The ends were cut back, 3 bases at V and 8 bases at J, with 17 bases in the middle. This CDR3 contains 14 residues. Generation of TCR beta libraries employed quantitative 5'-RACE incorporating molecular barcodes. TCRdb called the 5' RACE reads again in MiXCR, with one record for every CDR3 protein. Here the sample spans 300,000 to 400,000 distinct CDR3 sequences, roughly 14% being singletons. This chain uses TRBV5-1 with TRBJ1-2; possible D gene TRBD1, 5 bases. Sequencing input: blood, either unsorted or a sorted T cell fraction (not recorded which). The receptor was derived from a male donor with ankylosing spondylitis or in good health (not recorded which). CDR3 sequence reads: CASSSDTGTYGYTF. DNA for the CDR3: TGCGCCAGCAGCTCAGATACCGGGACTTACGGCTACACCTTC. The whole variable domain, remainder taken from reference TRBV5-1 and TRBJ1-2, is KAGVTQTPRYLIKTRGQQVTLSCSPISGHRSVSWYQQTPGQGLQFLFEYFSETQRNKGNFPGRFSGRQFSNSRSEMNVSTLELGDSALYLCASSSDTGTYGYTFGSGTRLTVV.